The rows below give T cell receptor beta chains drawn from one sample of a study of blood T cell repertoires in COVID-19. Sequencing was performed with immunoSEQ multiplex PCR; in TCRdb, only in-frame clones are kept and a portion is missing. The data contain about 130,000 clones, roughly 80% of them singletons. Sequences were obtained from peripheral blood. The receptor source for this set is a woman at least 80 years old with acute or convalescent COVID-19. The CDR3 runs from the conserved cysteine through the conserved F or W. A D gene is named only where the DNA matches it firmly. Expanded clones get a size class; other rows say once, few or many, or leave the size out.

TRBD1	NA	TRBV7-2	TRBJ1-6	CASSPGGSGGPPLHF	TGTGCCAGCAGTCCCGGTGGGTCAGGGGGGCCACCCCTCCACTTT
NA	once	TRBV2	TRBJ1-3	CASRDPGQGSGNTIYF	TGTGCCAGCAGGGATCCGGGACAAGGGTCTGGAAACACCATATATTTT
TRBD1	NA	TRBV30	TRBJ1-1	CAWNSGGPEGFF	TGTGCCTGGAATTCAGGGGGCCCCGAGGGTTTCTTT
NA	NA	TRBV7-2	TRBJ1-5	CASSPRESGQPQHF	TGTGCCAGCAGCCCCAGGGAATCAGGGCAGCCCCAGCATTTT
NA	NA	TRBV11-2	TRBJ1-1	CASSSTTTTEAFF	TGTGCCAGCAGCTCCACAACCACCACTGAAGCTTTCTTT
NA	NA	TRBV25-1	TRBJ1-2	CASSESGAGGYTF	TGTGCCAGCAGTGAATCAGGGGCTGGGGGCTACACCTTC
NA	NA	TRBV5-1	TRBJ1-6	CASSSPEEPLHF	TGCGCCAGCAGCTCACCGGAGGAGCCCCTCCACTTT
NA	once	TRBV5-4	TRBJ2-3	CASSLWQGTDTQYF	TGTGCCAGCAGCTTGTGGCAGGGGACAGATACGCAGTATTTT
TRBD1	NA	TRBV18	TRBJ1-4	CASSPWTGATNEKLFF	TGTGCCAGCTCACCCTGGACAGGGGCGACTAATGAAAAACTGTTTTTT
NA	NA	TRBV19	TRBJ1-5	CASKTGRGQNQPQHF	TGTGCCAGTAAAACAGGGCGAGGACAAAATCAGCCCCAGCATTTT
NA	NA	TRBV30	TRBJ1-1	CAWSPYEVTEAFF	TGTGCCTGGAGTCCCTATGAGGTCACTGAAGCTTTCTTT
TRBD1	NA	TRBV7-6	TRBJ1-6	CASSSAGGRRNSPLHF	TGTGCCAGCAGCTCAGCAGGGGGTAGGAGAAATTCACCCCTCCACTTT
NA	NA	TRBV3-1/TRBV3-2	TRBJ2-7	CASSQGEGAYEQYF	TGTGCCAGCAGCCAAGGAGAGGGGGCCTACGAGCAGTACTTC
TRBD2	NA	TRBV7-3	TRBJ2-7	CASSPGGGGRNEQYF	TGTGCCAGCAGCCCCGGCGGGGGGGGGCGGAACGAGCAGTACTTC
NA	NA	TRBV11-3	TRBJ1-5	CASTPVISNQPQHF	TGTGCCAGCACCCCGGTTATTTCTAATCAGCCCCAGCATTTT
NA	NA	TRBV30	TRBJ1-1	CAWTPTHATEAFF	TGTGCCTGGACTCCGACACACGCCACTGAAGCTTTCTTT
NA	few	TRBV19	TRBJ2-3	CASSTFTDTQYF	TGTGCCAGTAGTACATTCACAGATACGCAGTATTTT
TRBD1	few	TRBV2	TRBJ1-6	CASSATGTGSPLHF	TGTGCCAGCAGTGCGACAGGGACGGGTTCACCCCTCCACTTT
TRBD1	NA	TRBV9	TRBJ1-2	CASSASGTGTNYGYTF	TGTGCCAGCAGCGCCTCCGGGACAGGCACGAACTATGGCTACACCTTC
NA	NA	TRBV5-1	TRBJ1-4	CASSLGQATNEKLFF	TGCGCCAGCAGCTTGGGACAGGCAACTAATGAAAAACTGTTTTTT
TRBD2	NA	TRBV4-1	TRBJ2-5	CASSQDSGRGGGETQYF	TGCGCCAGCAGCCAAGATTCGGGGCGGGGGGGTGGTGAGACCCAGTACTTC
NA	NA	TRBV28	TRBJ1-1	CASRRRAFNTEAFF	TGTGCCAGCAGACGCAGGGCCTTTAACACTGAAGCTTTCTTT